A single sample gave rise to the 28 T cell receptor beta chains below, sequenced in a study of blood T cell repertoires in COVID-19. Clones were read by immunoSEQ multiplex PCR, and TCRdb kept only the in-frame ones, dropping some. The data contain 95,000 to 120,000 clones, roughly 85% of them seen just once; the ten biggest clones take up less than 15%. Specimen: peripheral blood. These receptors were obtained from a human donor in a cohort sampled during active COVID-19.

This clone was detected once. The chain links TRBV30 to TRBJ2-7; 9 nucleotides align to TRBD1. J lost 5 bases, V lost 5 bases, and 4 bases had no gene match. Germline CDR1 reads GTSNPN; CDR2 reads SVGIG (reference sequence). The CDR3 is 12 residues long. The DNA for the CDR3 is TGTGCCTGGGGACAGGGGTCCAACGAGCAGTACTTC. Residues: CAWGQGSNEQYF. The variable domain in full, with the rest retrieved from reference TRBV30 and TRBJ2-7, is SQTIHQWPATLVQPVGSPLSLECTVEGTSNPNLYWYRQAAGRGLQLLFYSVGIGQISSEVPQNLSASRPQDRQFILSSKKLLLSDSGFYLCAWGQGSNEQYFGPGTRLTVT.

The genes are TRBV7-9 and TRBJ1-5, with 11 nucleotides matching TRBD1. Germline CDR1 reads SEHNR; CDR2 reads FQNEAQ (reference sequence). The CDR3 is 17 amino acids. V was pared by 1 base and J by 3 bases, with 5 bases of the junction left unmatched. The CDR3 coding sequence is TGTGCCAGCAGCTTAGTGGGGGACAGGGGGTTCAATCAGCCCCAGCATTTT. Translating it yields CASSLVGDRGFNQPQHF.

This chain links TRBV14 with TRBJ1-2, with no clear D. V lost 0 bases to trimming and J lost 2 bases, with 4 bases between them. Germline CDR1 SGHDN, CDR2 FVKESK. The CDR3 totals 13 residues. Here the CDR3 reads CASSQDRNYGYTF. The CDR3 region has the DNA TGTGCCAGCAGCCAAGACAGAAACTATGGCTACACCTTC. Variable domain in full (rest from reference TRBV14 and TRBJ1-2): EAGVTQFPSHSVIEKGQTVTLRCDPISGHDNLYWYRRVMGKEIKFLLHFVKESKQDESGMPNNRFLAERTGGTYSTLKVQPAELEDSGVYFCASSQDRNYGYTFGSGTRLTVV.

The chain has TRBV10-3 and TRBJ1-6, with a possible D match to TRBD1 (6 bases). V was shortened by 5 bases and J by 0 bases, with 11 bases between the two germline ends. The germline V gene has CDR1 ENHRY and CDR2 SYGVKD. The CDR3 contains 16 residues. The CDR3 nucleotides are TGTGCCATCAGTCGACAGGAAAGCTCCTATAATTCACCCCTCCACTTT. Protein product: CAISRQESSYNSPLHF.

V is TRBV18 and J is TRBJ1-2, with D hard to call. Trimming cost V 0 bases and J 3 bases, with 14 bases left between them. This CDR3 has 16 residues. Germline CDR1 is KGHSH and CDR2 is LQKENI. CDR3 loop: CASSPPRGGYDYGYTF. The DNA for the CDR3 is TGTGCCAGCTCACCACCACGGGGAGGTTACGACTATGGCTACACCTTC.

V usage is TRBV15 and J usage is TRBJ1-2; the D gene is possibly TRBD1 (6 bases). This CDR3 comprises 15 residues. From germline, CDR1 is LNHNV and CDR2 YYDKDF (reference sequence). With 3 bases removed from V and 8 bases from J, the gap between germline ends came to 19 bases. The CDR3 bases are TGTGCCACCAGCAGTCCCGGGACATCCCCCACAGGCTACACCTTC. Translation: CATSSPGTSPTGYTF.

The gene calls are TRBV2 and TRBJ1-2, with a possible D match to TRBD1 (5 bases). The length of the CDR3 is 13 residues. CDR1 and CDR2 from the germline V gene are SNHLY and FYNNEI. The germline V and J ends were trimmed by 3 bases and 4 bases, with 9 bases remaining between them. The CDR3 DNA sequence: TGTGCCAGCAGTGATGGACACATCTATGGCTACACCTTC. The encoded protein is CASSDGHIYGYTF.

This chain links TRBV7-7 with TRBJ2-2; D possibly corresponds to TRBD1 (5 bases). Trimming took off 5 bases at V and 0 bases at J, with 10 bases between the two ends. The V gene's germline CDR1 is SSHAT and CDR2 FNYEAQ (reference sequence). This CDR3 is built from 15 residues. In nucleotides, the CDR3 is TGTGCCAGCAGCCCTGACAGCGCGAACACCGGGGAGCTGTTTTTT. Translated, it gives CASSPDSANTGELFF.

The J gene is TRBJ1-4, the V gene TRBV5-4, with 7 bases aligning to TRBD1. The CDR3 length is 15 residues. V shed 4 bases, J shed 0 bases, and the junction held 3 bases outside the gene matches. Per germline, CDR1 SGHNT and CDR2 YYREEE (reference sequence). The CDR3 DNA reads TGTGCCAGCAGCGCCGGGACAGCAACTAATGAAAAACTGTTTTTT. Protein product: CASSAGTATNEKLFF. The variable domain in full, with the rest retrieved from reference TRBV5-4 and TRBJ1-4, is ETGVTQSPTHLIKTRGQQVTLRCSSQSGHNTVSWYQQALGQGPQFIFQYYREEENGRGNFPPRFSGLQFPNYSSELNVNALELDDSALYLCASSAGTATNEKLFFGSGTQLSVL.

This sequence joins TRBV5-1 and TRBJ2-1; TRBD2 aligns across 7 bases. From germline, CDR1 is SGHRS and CDR2 YFSETQ. This CDR3 region has 15 residues. The V and J ends lost 2 bases and 3 bases, in that order; junction bases with no gene match: 5. CDR3 region: CASSFTSANYNEQFF. CDR3 DNA: TGCGCCAGCAGCTTCACTAGCGCAAACTACAATGAGCAGTTCTTC.

This chain uses TRBV19 with TRBJ2-3, with D tentatively TRBD1 (7 bases). The CDR3 consists of 13 residues. Trimming pared 8 bases from V and 2 bases from J, leaving 11 bases between. Germline loops: CDR1 LNHDA, CDR2 SQIVND (reference sequence). This CDR3 reads CASGGGLTDTQYF. DNA for the CDR3: TGTGCCAGTGGAGGGGGCCTCACAGATACGCAGTATTTT.

This clone was detected once. The V and J genes are TRBV7-2 and TRBJ1-2; D remains unclear. The CDR3 sequence is 14 residues long. The germline gives CDR1 SGHTA, CDR2 FQGNSA. Trimming took off 4 bases at V and 3 bases at J, with 12 bases between the two ends. The CDR3, as DNA: TGTGCCAGCAGCTCCCGGGGAGGAGACTATGGCTACACCTTC. Its translation: CASSSRGGDYGYTF.

CDR3 loop: CASSPRVALAKNIQYF. Here the CDR3 DNA reads TGTGCCAGCAGCCCCAGGGTAGCCCTTGCCAAAAACATTCAGTACTTC. This chain links TRBV7-8 with TRBJ2-4, with a tentative D call TRBD1 (5 bases). The CDR3 has 16 amino acids. Trimming stripped 5 bases from V and 1 base from J, with 15 bases between. Germline CDR1 SGHVS, CDR2 FQNEAQ.

In this sample, this clone turned up once. The chain recombines TRBV3-1 (or the pseudogene TRBV3-2) with TRBJ1-6; no definite D call. V lost 3 bases and J 0 bases, leaving 6 bases between the germline ends. The CDR3 covers 15 residues. From germline, CDR1 is LGHDT and CDR2 YNNKEL (reference sequence). CDR3 region: CASSQGSSYNSPLHF. The CDR3 coding sequence is TGTGCCAGCAGCCAGGGGAGCTCCTATAATTCACCCCTCCACTTT.

The chain combines TRBV7-8 with TRBJ1-4; TRBD1 aligns across 7 bases. Losses at the gene ends were 5 bases for V and 0 bases for J; bases not matched to a gene: 9. CDR1 and CDR2 from the germline V gene are SGHVS and FQNEAQ. The CDR3 has 17 amino acids. The CDR3 loop reads CASSQLGQPATNEKLFF. CDR3 sequence (DNA): TGTGCCAGCAGCCAACTGGGACAGCCGGCAACTAATGAAAAACTGTTTTTT.

V gene TRBV25-1 combines with J gene TRBJ1-2; D is perhaps TRBD1 (6 bases). CDR1 and CDR2 from the germline V gene are MGHDK and SYGVNS. Trimming took off 6 bases at V and 2 bases at J, with 10 bases between the two ends. This CDR3 is built from 13 residues. The CDR3 sequence: CASSGTPNYGYTF. Written as DNA, the CDR3 is TGTGCCAGCAGCGGGACACCGAACTATGGCTACACCTTC.

The chain joins TRBV30 to TRBJ1-3; D uncertain. Trimming pared 3 bases from V and 1 base from J, leaving 10 bases between. The germline V gene has CDR1 GTSNPN and CDR2 SVGIG (reference sequence). The CDR3 consists of 14 residues. The CDR3 is CAWSYGGSGNTIYF. CDR3 coding DNA: TGTGCCTGGAGCTATGGAGGTTCTGGAAACACCATATATTTT.

V and J are TRBV6-4 and TRBJ1-2; no clear D. With 10 bases removed from V and 0 bases from J, the gap between germline ends came to 9 bases. The CDR3 runs 12 residues. Germline assignment: CDR1 MRHNA and CDR2 SNTAGT. The CDR3 loop reads CAKRWANYGYTF. The CDR3 DNA sequence: TGTGCCAAGAGGTGGGCTAACTATGGCTACACCTTC.

This sequence joins TRBV5-4 and TRBJ2-2; tentative D call: TRBD1 (5 bases). CDR3 length: 14 amino acids. V was clipped by 4 bases and J by 0 bases, with 7 bases between them. From germline, CDR1 is SGHNT and CDR2 YYREEE (reference sequence). The CDR3 DNA follows: TGTGCCAGCAGCGCGACAGCGAACACCGGGGAGCTGTTTTTT. It yields the protein CASSATANTGELFF.

This chain uses TRBV3-1 (or the pseudogene TRBV3-2) with TRBJ2-5; D remains unclear. The length of the CDR3 is 17 residues. Trimming cost V 4 bases and J 0 bases, with 18 bases left between them. The germline V gene encodes CDR1 LGHDT and CDR2 YNNKEL (reference sequence). The CDR3 loop is CASSPALPGPYQETQYF. In DNA, the CDR3 is TGTGCCAGCAGCCCCGCACTCCCTGGGCCGTACCAAGAGACCCAGTACTTC.

The rearrangement joins TRBV3-1 (or the pseudogene TRBV3-2) to TRBJ2-2; 8 bases align to TRBD1. The germline V gene has CDR1 LGHDT and CDR2 YNNKEL (reference sequence). The CDR3 length is 15 residues. The V and J ends lost 4 bases and 8 bases, in that order; junction bases with no gene match: 9. CDR3 sequence (DNA): TGTGCCAGCAGCCCCCGGGACAGGAATTGGGGGGAGCTGTTTTTT. It yields the protein CASSPRDRNWGELFF.

V usage is TRBV28 and J usage is TRBJ1-2; tentative D call: TRBD1 (5 bases). This CDR3 spans 12 amino acids. The V gene's germline CDR1 is MDHEN and CDR2 SYDVKM. Trimming left V 9 bases short and J 2 bases short, with 10 bases between. DNA of the CDR3: TGTGCCAGTAGACAGCTGAACTATGGCTACACCTTC. Its protein product is CASRQLNYGYTF.

V and J are TRBV4-1 and TRBJ1-5; D ambiguous. Germline V gene sequence: CDR1 MGHRA, CDR2 YSYEKL. This CDR3 has 15 amino acids. Trimming cost V 0 bases and J 0 bases, with 6 bases left between them. The CDR3 protein is CASSQEASSNQPQHF. CDR3 nucleotides: TGCGCCAGCAGCCAAGAAGCGAGTAGCAATCAGCCCCAGCATTTT.

This chain joins TRBV29-1 and TRBJ2-7, with D hard to call. The ends were cut back, 7 bases at V and 3 bases at J, with 10 bases in the middle. This CDR3 spans 11 amino acids. Germline V gene sequence: CDR1 SQVTM, CDR2 ANQGSEA. CDR3 protein: CSGTANYEQYF. The CDR3 DNA reads as TGCAGCGGTACAGCCAACTACGAGCAGTACTTC.

The chain joins TRBV19 to TRBJ2-1; a weak D match, TRBD2 (9 bases). This CDR3 region has 16 residues. V lost 7 bases, J lost 6 bases, and 22 bases lay in between. CDR1 and CDR2 (germline): LNHDA, SQIVND (reference sequence). The CDR3 sequence is CASTPRGRGGRNEQFF. The CDR3 nucleotides read TGTGCCAGTACCCCCAGGGGGCGGGGGGGGCGCAATGAGCAGTTCTTC.

V gene TRBV10-3 combines with J gene TRBJ1-2; tentatively, D is TRBD1 (6 bases). This CDR3 has 11 residues. Germline loops: CDR1 ENHRY, CDR2 SYGVKD. Trimming pared 9 bases from V and 7 bases from J, leaving 12 bases between. CDR3 loop: CAITTGLGYTF. CDR3 nucleotides: TGTGCCATTACTACAGGGCTTGGCTACACCTTC.

The rearrangement links TRBV30 to TRBJ1-5, with 9 bases lining up with TRBD1. The V gene's germline CDR1 is GTSNPN and CDR2 SVGIG (reference sequence). Trimming cost V 3 bases and J 4 bases; bases outside gene matches: 10. The CDR3 runs to 16 residues. The CDR3 loop reads CAWSPLDRGGNQPQHF. CDR3 in DNA: TGTGCCTGGAGCCCCCTCGACAGGGGGGGTAATCAGCCCCAGCATTTT.

The chain recombines TRBV4-1 with TRBJ1-4; no definite D call. CDR3 length equals 14 residues. Trimming removed 1 base at V and 8 bases at J, with 11 bases between. The germline CDR1 and CDR2 sequences are MGHRA and YSYEKL. CDR3 amino acids: CASSQVEGEEKLFF. As DNA, the CDR3 is TGCGCCAGCAGCCAAGTTGAGGGAGAGGAAAAACTGTTTTTT.